The 14 T cell receptor beta chains given below trace back to one sample, sequenced in a study of blood T cell repertoires in COVID-19. Assay used: immunoSEQ multiplex PCR; TCRdb lists only in-frame clones, some missing. The sample includes roughly 350,000 clones, 87% seen only once; the top ten take under 11%. The specimen sequenced was peripheral blood. The receptors derive from a woman aged 30 to 39 with COVID-19, enrolled during active disease.

The chain links TRBV28 to TRBJ1-1; D is ambiguous. The CDR3 contains 12 residues. Germline values: CDR1 MDHEN, CDR2 SYDVKM. Trimming pared 4 bases from V and 2 bases from J, leaving 5 bases between. CDR3 sequence reads: CASSSSNTEAFF. The CDR3 DNA sequence: TGTGCCAGCAGTTCTAGTAACACTGAAGCTTTCTTT. Full variable domain (rest looked up from reference TRBV28 and TRBJ1-1): DVKVTQSSRYLVKRTGEKVFLECVQDMDHENMFWYRQDPGLGLRLIYFSYDVKMKEKGDIPEGYSVSREKKERFSLILESASTNQTSMYLCASSSSNTEAFFGQGTRLTVV.

V usage is TRBV5-5 and J usage is TRBJ1-4, with D possibly TRBD1 on 5 matching bases. Germline V gene lookup returns CDR1 SGHKS and CDR2 YYEKEE (reference sequence). The CDR3 extends over 16 amino acids. Trimming stripped 1 base from V and 4 bases from J, with 14 bases between. CDR3 nucleotides: TGTGCCAGCAGCTTGAACACTTGGGGGGGTAATGAAAAACTGTTTTTT. Translation: CASSLNTWGGNEKLFF.

V usage is TRBV2 and J usage is TRBJ2-1; D possibly corresponds to TRBD2 (6 bases). Germline V CDR1 and CDR2: SNHLY, FYNNEI. V was shortened by 0 bases and J by 7 bases, with 10 bases between the two germline ends. The CDR3 covers 14 residues. CDR3 in amino acids: CASSEAGGRNEQFF. CDR3 sequence (DNA): TGTGCCAGCAGTGAAGCTGGAGGGAGAAATGAGCAGTTCTTC.

The sample holds one count of this clone. DNA of the CDR3: TGTGCCTGGAGTTCTCCGTGGGGGGAAGCTGGGGGTCAGCCCCAGCATTTT. Translated, it gives CAWSSPWGEAGGQPQHF. V and J are TRBV30 and TRBJ1-5; possible D gene TRBD1, 5 bases. The germline CDR1 and CDR2 sequences are GTSNPN and SVGIG (reference sequence). There are 17 residues in the CDR3. Between the trimmed V and J ends, which lost 2 bases and 6 bases, there was a span of 23 bases.

The V call is TRBV9, the J call TRBJ2-7; 13 bases match TRBD2. Trimming removed 4 bases from V and 6 bases from J; junction bases left unmatched: 7. CDR3 size: 15 residues. Germline-derived CDR1 and CDR2 are SGDLS and YYNGEE. The CDR3: CASSTGLAGEGEQYF. The CDR3, as DNA: TGTGCCAGCAGCACCGGACTAGCGGGAGAGGGCGAGCAGTACTTC.

This sequence joins TRBV7-3 and TRBJ1-1; 8 positions agree with TRBD1. The germline gives CDR1 SGHTA, CDR2 FQGTGA. The CDR3 is 13 residues long. V was clipped by 5 bases and J by 7 bases; unmatched bases: 6. CDR3 in amino acids: CASSLYRGSEAFF. The DNA of the CDR3 is TGTGCCAGCAGCCTCTACAGGGGGAGTGAAGCTTTCTTT.

This chain joins TRBV6-5 and TRBJ1-2; 7 bases line up with TRBD1. Germline CDR1 is MNHEY and CDR2 is SVGAGI. The V gene end was trimmed by 10 bases and the J gene end by 5 bases; junction bases not matched to a gene: 7. The CDR3 is 12 amino acids. The CDR3 region is CATMAGGYGYTF. CDR3 coding DNA: TGTGCCACCATGGCAGGGGGATATGGCTACACCTTC.

The rearrangement links TRBV9 to TRBJ1-1; 8 bases agree with TRBD1. The CDR3 contains 17 residues. Trimming removed 0 bases from V and 5 bases from J; junction bases left unmatched: 12. CDR1 SGDLS and CDR2 YYNGEE come from the germline V gene. DNA of the CDR3: TGTGCCAGCAGCGTAGATGAGACCAGGGGGCAGGGAACTGAAGCTTTCTTT. Translating it yields CASSVDETRGQGTEAFF. The full variable domain, completed using reference TRBV9 and TRBJ1-1, is DSGVTQTPKHLITATGQRVTLRCSPRSGDLSVYWYQQSLDQGLQFLIQYYNGEERAKGNILERFSAQQFPDLHSELNLSSLELGDSALYFCASSVDETRGQGTEAFFGQGTRLTVV.

V gene TRBV11-3 combines with J gene TRBJ2-2; D is perhaps TRBD2 (5 bases). The V and J ends lost 1 base and 6 bases respectively, with 9 bases between them. CDR3 length: 14 residues. CDR1 SGHNT and CDR2 YENEEA come from the germline V gene. CDR3 DNA: TGTGCCAGCAGCTTAGGCGGGTCGGCCGGGGAGCTGTTTTTT. As protein: CASSLGGSAGELFF.

The rearrangement links TRBV2 to TRBJ1-6, with 7 bases lining up with TRBD1. The CDR3 totals 16 residues. V trimming: 4 bases; J trimming: 7 bases; junction bases outside the gene matches: 10. Germline CDR1 and CDR2: SNHLY and FYNNEI. For the CDR3, the DNA is TGTGCCAGCAGTGGGCCATCCGGGACAGTAAATTCACCCCTCCACTTT. Its translation: CASSGPSGTVNSPLHF. The entire variable domain, with the rest obtained from reference TRBV2 and TRBJ1-6, is as follows: EPEVTQTPSHQVTQMGQEVILRCVPISNHLYFYWYRQILGQKVEFLVSFYNNEISEKSEIFDDQFSVERPDGSNFTLKIRSTKLEDSAMYFCASSGPSGTVNSPLHFGNGTRLTVT.

This clone was detected only once. The rearrangement uses TRBV24-1 and TRBJ2-1; TRBD2 aligns across 7 bases. The CDR3 length is 15 residues. CDR1 and CDR2 from the germline V gene are KGHDR and SFDVKD. V was clipped by 2 bases and J by 1 base; unmatched bases: 1. CDR3 in DNA: TGTGCCACCAGTGATTCCGGGAGGTCCTACAATGAGCAGTTCTTC. The encoded protein is CATSDSGRSYNEQFF.

V is TRBV19 and J is TRBJ2-4; weak D call: TRBD2 (6 bases). The CDR3 sequence is 13 residues long. The germline V gene encodes CDR1 LNHDA and CDR2 SQIVND (reference sequence). V was cut by 1 base and J by 8 bases, with 9 bases left in between. In nucleotides, the CDR3 is TGTGCCAGTAGTATAGTTGGGGAGGACATTCAGTACTTC. It is translated as CASSIVGEDIQYF.

CDR3 sequence: CASSLGRGTGNTIYF. The CDR3 region has the DNA TGCGCCAGCAGCTTGGGACGGGGAACTGGAAACACCATATATTTT. The chain is built from TRBV5-1 and TRBJ1-3; D unclear. This CDR3 contains 15 residues. The germline gives CDR1 SGHRS, CDR2 YFSETQ. Trimming pared 0 bases from V and 2 bases from J, leaving 9 bases between. Full variable domain (outside the CDR3, taken from reference TRBV5-1 and TRBJ1-3): KAGVTQTPRYLIKTRGQQVTLSCSPISGHRSVSWYQQTPGQGLQFLFEYFSETQRNKGNFPGRFSGRQFSNSRSEMNVSTLELGDSALYLCASSLGRGTGNTIYFGEGSWLTVV.

The chain carries TRBV28 and TRBJ1-1; 8 nucleotides align to TRBD1. CDR1 is MDHEN and CDR2 is SYDVKM in the germline V gene. V lost 10 bases to trimming and J lost 0 bases; unmatched junction nucleotides: 4. CDR3 length: 13 amino acids. Written as DNA, the CDR3 is TGTGCCATAGGGGACAGGTTGAACACTGAAGCTTTCTTT. Translation: CAIGDRLNTEAFF.